This T cell receptor (beta chain) appears in the sequencing data of a study of CD8+ T cells in alopecia areata. General observations from the study: In scalp, tofacitinib significantly decreased clonality and expanded CD8+ clones among the top 100.

Treatment defined: oral pan-JAK inhibitor, 5-10 mg twice daily. Collection of lesional scalp punch biopsies and peripheral blood was performed in alopecia areata patients. Extracted RNA was reverse transcribed, and the resulting cDNA served as sequencing template. TCRdb keeps only in-frame clones here, not all; method: immunoSEQ multiplex PCR. This sample yields some 130,000 clones, of which around 50% are seen a single time; 15% belongs to the top ten. This clone has just a few counts. Its antigen is unidentified. This CDR3 comprises 17 residues. CDR1 KGHSH and CDR2 LQKENI come from the germline V gene. The V end was cut by 0 bases, the J end by 6 bases, with 18 bases between.

This chain links TRBV18 with TRBJ2-1, with D perhaps being TRBD1 or TRBD2 (5 bases each). The TCR originated in a human donor with alopecia areata. Specimen: CD8+ T cells sorted from blood, collected at week 4, from a patient treated with tofacitinib. CDR3 DNA sequence: TGTGCCAGCTCACCACCCGGGACCCAGACCCTTTTCAATGAGCAGTTCTTC. Protein: CASSPPGTQTLFNEQFF.